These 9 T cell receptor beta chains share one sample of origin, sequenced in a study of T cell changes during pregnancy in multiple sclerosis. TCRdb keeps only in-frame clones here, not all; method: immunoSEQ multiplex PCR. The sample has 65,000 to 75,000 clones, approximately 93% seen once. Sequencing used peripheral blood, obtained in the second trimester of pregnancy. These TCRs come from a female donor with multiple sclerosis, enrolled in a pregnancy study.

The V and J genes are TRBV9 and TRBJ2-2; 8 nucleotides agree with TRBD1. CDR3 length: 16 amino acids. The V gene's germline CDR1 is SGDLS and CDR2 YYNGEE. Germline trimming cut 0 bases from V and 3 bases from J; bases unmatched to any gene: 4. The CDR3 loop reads CASSVGQGKDTGELFF. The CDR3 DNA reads TGTGCCAGCAGCGTAGGACAGGGGAAGGACACCGGGGAGCTGTTTTTT. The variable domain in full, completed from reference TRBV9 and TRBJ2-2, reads DSGVTQTPKHLITATGQRVTLRCSPRSGDLSVYWYQQSLDQGLQFLIQYYNGEERAKGNILERFSAQQFPDLHSELNLSSLELGDSALYFCASSVGQGKDTGELFFGEGSRLTVL.

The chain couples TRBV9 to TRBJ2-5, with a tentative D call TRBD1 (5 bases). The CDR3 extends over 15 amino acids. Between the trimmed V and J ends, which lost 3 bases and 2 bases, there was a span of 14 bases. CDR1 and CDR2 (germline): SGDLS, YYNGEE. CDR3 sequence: CASSEGQTLQETQYF. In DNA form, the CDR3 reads TGTGCCAGCAGCGAAGGACAAACCTTACAAGAGACCCAGTACTTC.

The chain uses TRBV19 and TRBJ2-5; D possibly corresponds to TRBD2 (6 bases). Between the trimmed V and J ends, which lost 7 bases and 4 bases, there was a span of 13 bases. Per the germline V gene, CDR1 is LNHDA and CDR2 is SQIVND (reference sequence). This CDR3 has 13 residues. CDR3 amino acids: CASTFRAGETQYF. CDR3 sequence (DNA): TGTGCCAGTACCTTTCGAGCGGGAGAGACCCAGTACTTC.

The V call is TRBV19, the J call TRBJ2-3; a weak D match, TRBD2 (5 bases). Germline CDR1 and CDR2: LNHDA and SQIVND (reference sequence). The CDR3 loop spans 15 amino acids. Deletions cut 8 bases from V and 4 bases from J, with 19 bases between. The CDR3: CASQLGGGGADTQYF. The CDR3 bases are TGTGCCAGTCAGTTAGGAGGCGGCGGCGCAGATACGCAGTATTTT. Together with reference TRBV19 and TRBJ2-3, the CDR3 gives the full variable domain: DGGITQSPKYLFRKEGQNVTLSCEQNLNHDAMYWYRQDPGQGLRLIYYSQIVNDFQKGDIAEGYSVSREKKESFPLTVTSAQKNPTAFYLCASQLGGGGADTQYFGPGTRLTVL.

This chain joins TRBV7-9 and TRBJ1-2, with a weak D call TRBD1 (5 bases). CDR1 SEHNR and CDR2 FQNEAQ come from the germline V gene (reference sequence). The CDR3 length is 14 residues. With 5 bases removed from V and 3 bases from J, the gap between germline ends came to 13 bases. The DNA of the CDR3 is TGTGCCAGCAGCAGCGGGACCGTCGACTATGGCTACACCTTC. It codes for CASSSGTVDYGYTF.

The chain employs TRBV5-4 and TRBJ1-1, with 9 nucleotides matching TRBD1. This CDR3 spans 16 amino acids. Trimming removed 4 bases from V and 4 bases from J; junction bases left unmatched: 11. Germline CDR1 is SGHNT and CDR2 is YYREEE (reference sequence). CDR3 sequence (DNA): TGTGCCAGCAGCCGAGGGACAGGGCTAGAGGTCACTGAAGCTTTCTTT. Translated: CASSRGTGLEVTEAFF.

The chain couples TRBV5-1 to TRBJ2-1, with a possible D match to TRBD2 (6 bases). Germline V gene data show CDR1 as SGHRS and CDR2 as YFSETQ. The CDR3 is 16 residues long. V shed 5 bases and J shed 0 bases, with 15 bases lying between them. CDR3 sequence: CASRPTGAFSYNEQFF. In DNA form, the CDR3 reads TGCGCCAGCAGACCGACGGGAGCCTTCTCCTACAATGAGCAGTTCTTC.

DNA of the CDR3: TGTGCCAGCTCACCAGGGGGACAGGGGGCCCATGAGCAGTTCTTC. Amino acid sequence: CASSPGGQGAHEQFF. This sequence joins TRBV18 and TRBJ2-1; TRBD1 matches at 12 bases. After removal of 2 bases from V and 8 bases from J, the junction contained 4 bases not matched to a gene. The CDR3 loop spans 15 amino acids. The germline CDR1 and CDR2 sequences are KGHSH and LQKENI.

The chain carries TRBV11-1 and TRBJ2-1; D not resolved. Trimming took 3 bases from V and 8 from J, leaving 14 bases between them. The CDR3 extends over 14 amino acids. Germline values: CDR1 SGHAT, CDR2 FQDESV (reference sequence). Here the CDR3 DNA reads TGTGCCAGCAGCTTTAGGCCGACTCGCGATGAGCAGTTCTTC. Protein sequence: CASSFRPTRDEQFF.